This is a list of T cell receptor beta chains from one sample in a study of blood T cell repertoires in COVID-19. Method: immunoSEQ multiplex PCR; TCRdb's copy keeps in-frame clones and lacks some. The sample consists of approximately 97,000 clones, 70% to 90% of them appearing once. Sequences were obtained from peripheral blood. The receptors here all came from a man over 45 with COVID-19, enrolled during active disease. Both conserved end residues are part of each CDR3. A D gene is named only where the DNA matches it firmly.

j_gene: TRBJ1-5; d_gene: .; v_gene: TRBV2; CDR3aa: CASSEFQVSNQPQHF
j_gene: TRBJ1-5; d_gene: .; v_gene: TRBV21-1; CDR3aa: CASSIRWTVIDSNQPQHF
j_gene: TRBJ2-7; d_gene: TRBD2; v_gene: TRBV11-2; CDR3aa: CASSIEAGETYEQYF
j_gene: TRBJ2-7; d_gene: .; v_gene: TRBV6-6; CDR3aa: CASSYASSYEQYF
j_gene: TRBJ2-2; d_gene: TRBD2; v_gene: TRBV5-4; CDR3aa: CASSFLTSGNTGELFF
j_gene: TRBJ2-7; d_gene: TRBD1; v_gene: TRBV7-2; CDR3aa: CASSYRQGPYEQYF
j_gene: TRBJ1-6; d_gene: .; v_gene: TRBV3-1/TRBV3-2; CDR3aa: CASSQIDNSPLHF
j_gene: TRBJ2-5; d_gene: TRBD2; v_gene: TRBV15; CDR3aa: CATSSRRGGALETQYF
j_gene: TRBJ1-5; d_gene: .; v_gene: TRBV30; CDR3aa: CAWSTRENQPQHF
j_gene: TRBJ1-3; d_gene: TRBD1; v_gene: TRBV11-2; CDR3aa: CASWGDSSGNTIYF
j_gene: TRBJ2-7; d_gene: TRBD1; v_gene: TRBV11-2; CDR3aa: CASSSWGTGSYEQYF
j_gene: TRBJ1-5; d_gene: .; v_gene: TRBV7-9; CDR3aa: CASSPAGLGQPQHF
j_gene: TRBJ2-2; d_gene: TRBD2; v_gene: TRBV6-6; CDR3aa: CATLRSGGSKTGELFF
j_gene: TRBJ2-5; d_gene: TRBD2; v_gene: TRBV11-2; CDR3aa: CASSLTSGSLETQYF
j_gene: TRBJ2-7; d_gene: TRBD2; v_gene: TRBV20-1; CDR3aa: CSASRSGITYEQYF
j_gene: TRBJ2-7; d_gene: TRBD2; v_gene: TRBV7-8; CDR3aa: CASSRTSGGHYEQYF
j_gene: TRBJ1-6; d_gene: .; v_gene: TRBV5-6; CDR3aa: CASSFRNLRSYNSPLHF
j_gene: TRBJ2-3; d_gene: TRBD2; v_gene: TRBV7-9; CDR3aa: CASRAREITDTQYF
j_gene: TRBJ1-5; d_gene: .; v_gene: TRBV30; CDR3aa: CAWAGAGNQPQHF
j_gene: TRBJ1-2; d_gene: .; v_gene: TRBV18; CDR3aa: CASSRTDNNYGYTF
j_gene: TRBJ2-7; d_gene: .; v_gene: TRBV14; CDR3aa: CASSPQAGTHYEQYF
j_gene: TRBJ1-1; d_gene: .; v_gene: TRBV10-3; CDR3aa: CAISESSITEAFF
j_gene: TRBJ1-2; d_gene: TRBD1; v_gene: TRBV19; CDR3aa: CASTPDRGNYGYTF
j_gene: TRBJ1-2; d_gene: .; v_gene: TRBV7-9; CDR3aa: CASSFPNYGYTF
j_gene: TRBJ1-1; d_gene: .; v_gene: TRBV6-5; CDR3aa: CAISPQGGTEAFF
j_gene: TRBJ1-5; d_gene: .; v_gene: TRBV10-3; CDR3aa: CAISESPGRGSNQPQHF
j_gene: TRBJ1-5; d_gene: .; v_gene: TRBV7-2; CDR3aa: CASSLQAVNQPQHF
j_gene: TRBJ2-1; d_gene: TRBD2; v_gene: TRBV2; CDR3aa: CASSPRGDNEQFF
j_gene: TRBJ2-3; d_gene: TRBD2; v_gene: TRBV3-1/TRBV3-2; CDR3aa: CASTLAGEVDTQYF
j_gene: TRBJ2-7; d_gene: .; v_gene: TRBV27; CDR3aa: CASRSTGTPYSYEQYF
j_gene: TRBJ2-2; d_gene: .; v_gene: TRBV4-2; CDR3aa: CASSPRTVNTGELFF
j_gene: TRBJ2-7; d_gene: TRBD1; v_gene: TRBV6-5; CDR3aa: CASGRRQGSYEQYF
j_gene: TRBJ2-1; d_gene: .; v_gene: TRBV19; CDR3aa: CASSPLRRGGNEQFF
j_gene: TRBJ1-2; d_gene: .; v_gene: TRBV20-1; CDR3aa: CSASPQGPSYGYTF
j_gene: TRBJ2-3; d_gene: TRBD2; v_gene: TRBV5-4; CDR3aa: CASSLGGTSGFTDTQYF
j_gene: TRBJ1-5; d_gene: .; v_gene: TRBV28; CDR3aa: CASSFQGISNQPQHF
j_gene: TRBJ1-1; d_gene: TRBD1; v_gene: TRBV4-1; CDR3aa: CASSQGTGTGAFF
j_gene: TRBJ2-2; d_gene: TRBD1; v_gene: TRBV6-6; CDR3aa: CASSYSYGTASGELFF
j_gene: TRBJ1-1; d_gene: .; v_gene: TRBV5-4; CDR3aa: CASSLAWGGTEAFF
j_gene: TRBJ1-2; d_gene: .; v_gene: TRBV21-1; CDR3aa: CASSPRQGAAQNYGYTF
j_gene: TRBJ2-2; d_gene: .; v_gene: TRBV6-5; CDR3aa: CASSYRAVGSTGELFF
j_gene: TRBJ2-5; d_gene: .; v_gene: TRBV11-2; CDR3aa: CASSLPLGQRETQYF
j_gene: TRBJ1-1; d_gene: .; v_gene: TRBV11-2; CDR3aa: CASSLGSWLGVTEAFF
j_gene: TRBJ2-1; d_gene: TRBD2; v_gene: TRBV5-1; CDR3aa: CASSLEGGGLYNEQFF
j_gene: TRBJ1-5; d_gene: .; v_gene: TRBV10-3; CDR3aa: CAIGEVGYNQPQHF
j_gene: TRBJ1-4; d_gene: TRBD1; v_gene: TRBV30; CDR3aa: CAWSRRGPEKLFF
j_gene: TRBJ2-7; d_gene: TRBD1; v_gene: TRBV6-5; CDR3aa: CASSSTGTKFYEQYF
j_gene: TRBJ2-7; d_gene: .; v_gene: TRBV7-6; CDR3aa: CASSLRGGLDEQYF
j_gene: TRBJ1-2; d_gene: .; v_gene: TRBV14; CDR3aa: CASSSQQNYGYTF
j_gene: TRBJ1-5; d_gene: .; v_gene: TRBV28; CDR3aa: CASSSLDKAPQPQHF
j_gene: TRBJ2-2; d_gene: .; v_gene: TRBV5-1; CDR3aa: CASSLDADRGTGELFF
j_gene: TRBJ2-7; d_gene: .; v_gene: TRBV24-1; CDR3aa: CATSDGTLSYEQYF
j_gene: TRBJ2-1; d_gene: .; v_gene: TRBV2; CDR3aa: CASSAQDYNEQFF
j_gene: TRBJ2-1; d_gene: .; v_gene: TRBV13; CDR3aa: CASRGRARNEQFF
j_gene: TRBJ1-2; d_gene: .; v_gene: TRBV6-2/TRBV6-3; CDR3aa: CASSYVAGRSYNYGYTF
j_gene: TRBJ2-2; d_gene: .; v_gene: TRBV5-4; CDR3aa: CASSLGAGIPGELFF
j_gene: TRBJ1-6; d_gene: .; v_gene: TRBV12-3/TRBV12-4; CDR3aa: CASSLRSGSLHF
j_gene: TRBJ2-1; d_gene: TRBD2; v_gene: TRBV3-1/TRBV3-2; CDR3aa: CASSQEGLAGELYNEQFF
j_gene: TRBJ1-2; d_gene: .; v_gene: TRBV5-8; CDR3aa: CASSLALLGGGGYTF